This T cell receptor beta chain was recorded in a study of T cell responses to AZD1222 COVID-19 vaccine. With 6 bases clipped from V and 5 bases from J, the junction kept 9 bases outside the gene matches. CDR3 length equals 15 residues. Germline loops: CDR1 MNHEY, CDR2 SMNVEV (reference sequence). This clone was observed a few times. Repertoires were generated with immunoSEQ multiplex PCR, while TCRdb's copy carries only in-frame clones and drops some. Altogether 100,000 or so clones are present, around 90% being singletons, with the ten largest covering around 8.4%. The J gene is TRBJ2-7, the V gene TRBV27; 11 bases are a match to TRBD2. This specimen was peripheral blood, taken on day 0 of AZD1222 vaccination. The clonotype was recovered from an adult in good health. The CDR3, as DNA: TGTGCCAGCAGCAGACTAGCGGGGCTGTGGGACGAGCAGTACTTC. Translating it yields CASSRLAGLWDEQYF.